These T cell receptor beta chains were read from a single sample in a study of control samples from healthy donors and cancer patients. Measured with immunoSEQ multiplex PCR; TCRdb has only the in-frame clones, and not every one. The sample has 75,000 to 95,000 clones; 90% are singletons. Sequencing used blood. The source of these receptors is a woman aged 18-29 years in good health. Both conserved end residues are part of each CDR3. Size is stated for part of the rows, as once, few or many counts, or as a class when the clone is expanded.

CDR3aa	v_gene	j_gene	abundance
CASSQEFEVSGELFF	TRBV3-1/TRBV3-2	TRBJ2-2	NA
CASSSPTGGFETQYF	TRBV13	TRBJ2-5	NA
CAVREGTEAFF	TRBV6-5	TRBJ1-1	NA
CASSQDSPLGLDTEAFF	TRBV3-1/TRBV3-2	TRBJ1-1	NA
CASSLQATNEKLFF	TRBV5-1	TRBJ1-4	few
CASSVEQVPYTEAFF	TRBV9	TRBJ1-1	NA
CASAGANLYEQYF	TRBV10-1	TRBJ2-7	NA
CASSLDGLNQPQHF	TRBV7-3	TRBJ1-5	NA
CASSSFGGTGSGYTF	TRBV6-6	TRBJ1-2	NA
CASSVEGQGYGYTF	TRBV9	TRBJ1-2	once
CASSPQYGPSSYEQYF	TRBV4-1	TRBJ2-7	NA
CASSLLAGKVGELFF	TRBV27	TRBJ2-2	NA
CASSLANSPLHF	TRBV5-6	TRBJ1-6	NA
CASSERGGYTEAFF	TRBV2	TRBJ1-1	NA
CASSVQGDPYEQYF	TRBV9	TRBJ2-7	NA
CASSPQGPEAFF	TRBV6-6	TRBJ1-1	NA
CASSQGTGSSGNTIYF	TRBV3-1/TRBV3-2	TRBJ1-3	NA
CASSQDMGVAPNTEAFF	TRBV14	TRBJ1-1	NA
CASSPNIETRGPFQETQYF	TRBV18	TRBJ2-5	NA
CASSESVGAADTQYF	TRBV10-1	TRBJ2-3	NA
CASSVGRQGHNYGYTF	TRBV9	TRBJ1-2	NA
CASSLGQGPQETQYF	TRBV5-1	TRBJ2-5	NA
CASSYADRGVYGYTF	TRBV6-5	TRBJ1-2	NA
CASSVGTSGGDTQYF	TRBV7-8	TRBJ2-3	NA
CASSEYGTEEKLFF	TRBV6-1	TRBJ1-4	NA
CASSEFRLVAGSKVEQYF	TRBV25-1	TRBJ2-7	NA
CASRIKPGPNTEAFF	TRBV27	TRBJ1-1	NA
CASTGGYNSPLHF	TRBV2	TRBJ1-6	NA
CGSSGSYGYTF	TRBV25-1	TRBJ1-2	NA
CASSLGTGPSEGGYTF	TRBV5-5	TRBJ1-2	NA
CASTNPRSPPGYTF	TRBV19	TRBJ1-2	NA
CASSFITTGELFF	TRBV7-9	TRBJ2-2	NA
CASSPYHGSYNEQFF	TRBV9	TRBJ2-1	NA
CASSQALAGTGELFF	TRBV14	TRBJ2-2	NA
CSASGGSGEGDEQYF	TRBV20-1	TRBJ2-7	few
CASSDRGNYGYTF	TRBV6-1	TRBJ1-2	NA
CASSAASGMNTGELFF	TRBV5-6	TRBJ2-2	NA
CARILDPRQGTYGYTF	TRBV5-3	TRBJ1-2	NA
CASARTGTTGVGDTGELFF	TRBV28	TRBJ2-2	few
CASSLTRGGSGNQPQHF	TRBV19	TRBJ1-5	NA
CASSYRGRGTEAFF	TRBV6-5	TRBJ1-1	NA
CASSPGVFGYGYTF	TRBV27	TRBJ1-2	NA
CASSLDGGYNSPLHF	TRBV5-6	TRBJ1-6	few
CASSQDTADAGNTIYF	TRBV3-1/TRBV3-2	TRBJ1-3	NA
CAAGKQGVSYEQYF	TRBV5-4	TRBJ2-7	once
CASHQVAGGYTDTQYF	TRBV5-1	TRBJ2-3	NA
CAISEGTEDEQFF	TRBV10-3	TRBJ2-1	NA
CASSYSAEYGYTF	TRBV6-2/TRBV6-3	TRBJ1-2	NA
CASSGIRGQGYTF	TRBV2	TRBJ1-2	NA
CASYRGSSYNEQFF	TRBV27	TRBJ2-1	NA
CASSHTGDSTGELFF	TRBV6-6	TRBJ2-2	once
CASSQSTTGPQAFF	TRBV4-1	TRBJ1-1	NA
CASSLSPTGDTQYF	TRBV7-9	TRBJ2-3	NA
CASSQSRTGLMNTEAFF	TRBV4-2	TRBJ1-1	NA
CASSLGGAREETQYF	TRBV11-2	TRBJ2-5	NA
CASSLGDGLRDEQYF	TRBV5-1	TRBJ2-7	NA
CASSQDRVRGQGRTDTQYF	TRBV4-2	TRBJ2-3	once
CASSPSGGADSGNTIYF	TRBV18	TRBJ1-3	NA
CASSQGGTWNYGYTF	TRBV14	TRBJ1-2	NA
CASSRHDRVDLRDTF	TRBV4-1	TRBJ1-2	NA